Below, one T cell receptor (beta chain) is given with its context. Its cognate antigen is unknown. No T cells were sorted before total RNA was taken from whole blood. The CDR3 contains 14 residues. Germline assignment: CDR1 SGHTA and CDR2 FQGNSA. The data originate from a study of monozygotic twins with inflammatory bowel disease. Overall study results and limits: Support for a single strong signal or clonotype associated with IBD was absent.

TCRdb reprocessed the 5' RACE reads, with one entry per CDR3 protein and no DNA. Its table records roughly 140,000 distinct CDR3 sequences. This TCR was recovered from a human donor with ulcerative colitis or Crohn's disease, or a healthy co-twin of an affected twin (not recorded which). The chain recombines TRBV7-2 with TRBJ2-3. The material sequenced was blood. The CDR3: CASSLVGTTNTQYF.